The 19 T cell receptor beta chains in this list originate from one sample, sequenced in a study of response to subunit inactivated influenza vaccine. TCRdb analysed the RT-PCR reads with MiXCR anew, one entry per CDR3 protein. Here the sample spans 400,000 to 650,000 distinct CDR3 sequences, around 7.9% being singletons. The starting material was PBMCs from blood, obtained roughly 24 months after vaccination. These receptors originate from a man between 50 and 69 years old who received an inactivated influenza vaccine.

This clonotype appeared a few times. The V and J genes are TRBV20-1 and TRBJ2-7; no clear D gene. This CDR3 has 14 residues. CDR1 and CDR2 from the germline V gene are DFQATT and SNEGSKA (reference sequence). Trimming left V 6 bases short and J 2 bases short, with 17 bases between. In DNA form, the CDR3 reads TGCAGTGCCCCTACTGCGGTTACAACCTACGAGCAGTACTTC. Translating gives CSAPTAVTTYEQYF.

A few counts support this clonotype. The chain combines TRBV10-3 with TRBJ1-4; weak D call: TRBD1 (6 bases). V lost 3 bases to trimming and J lost 3 bases, with 11 bases between them. This CDR3 comprises 15 residues. Germline-derived CDR1 and CDR2 are ENHRY and SYGVKD. The CDR3 nucleotides are TGTGCCATCAGTGATTCCGGGACATCTAATGAAAAACTGTTTTTT. Translation: CAISDSGTSNEKLFF.

This clonotype was seen more than once but under ten times. This chain uses TRBV27 with TRBJ2-1; D might be TRBD1 (6 bases). In germline, CDR1 is MNHEY, CDR2 SMNVEV (reference sequence). The V end was cut by 2 bases, the J end by 2 bases, with 13 bases between. There are 16 residues in the CDR3. CDR3 sequence (DNA): TGTGCCAGCAGTTTAAGAGGGGGTGGCCCCTACAATGAGCAGTTCTTC. Protein sequence: CASSLRGGGPYNEQFF.

In this sample, this clonotype turned up many times. The chain carries TRBV13 and TRBJ2-1, with D possibly TRBD1 on 5 matching bases. Germline CDR1 reads PRHDT; CDR2 reads FYEKMQ (reference sequence). V was trimmed by 7 bases and J by 0 bases, leaving 13 bases between them. The CDR3 extends over 15 amino acids. The CDR3 region has the DNA TGTGCCAGCACGATAGGGGTAATCTCCTACAATGAGCAGTTCTTC. Encoded protein: CASTIGVISYNEQFF.

This clonotype was seen only a few times. The chain joins TRBV2 to TRBJ2-2, with 7 bases fitting TRBD2. In germline, CDR1 is SNHLY, CDR2 FYNNEI. V was clipped by 7 bases and J by 7 bases; unmatched bases: 15. CDR3 length: 16 residues. CDR3 nucleotides: TGTGCCAGCACTCCTTCAACCGGGACTATGGGCGGGGAGCTGTTTTTT. Translated: CASTPSTGTMGGELFF.

J is TRBJ2-7 and V is TRBV20-1, with 7 bases fitting TRBD2. The CDR3 consists of 16 residues. V lost 0 bases, J lost 3 bases, and 11 bases stayed unmatched. Germline V lookup: CDR1 DFQATT, CDR2 SNEGSKA (reference sequence). The CDR3 sequence is CSAREILLGGSYEQYF. The CDR3 DNA reads as TGCAGTGCTAGAGAGATACTATTAGGCGGGAGCTACGAGCAGTACTTC.

The chain uses TRBV20-1 and TRBJ2-7; D is perhaps TRBD1 (6 bases). The CDR3 spans 14 residues. V dropped 7 bases and J dropped 0 bases, with 16 bases sitting between them. CDR1 is DFQATT and CDR2 is SNEGSKA in the germline V gene (reference sequence). DNA for the CDR3: TGCAGTGGCGAGGACAGAAAGAGCTCCTACGAGCAGTACTTC. It codes for CSGEDRKSSYEQYF.

V usage is TRBV29-1 and J usage is TRBJ2-3; 16 bases line up with TRBD2. After removal of 8 bases from V and 6 bases from J, the junction contained 5 bases not matched to a gene. Germline CDR1 SQVTM, CDR2 ANQGSEA. This CDR3 region has 14 residues. The CDR3 loop is CSSGTSGRADTQYF. The CDR3 DNA follows: TGCAGCTCCGGGACTAGCGGGAGGGCCGATACGCAGTATTTT.

V gene TRBV20-1 combines with J gene TRBJ2-2; no clear D gene. The CDR3 extends over 12 amino acids. The V and J ends lost 6 bases and 7 bases respectively, with 12 bases between them. Germline CDR1 is DFQATT and CDR2 is SNEGSKA (reference sequence). The CDR3 DNA reads as TGCAGTGCGCCGCGCCCGGGCGGGGAGCTGTTTTTT. As protein: CSAPRPGGELFF.

The V call is TRBV7-8, the J call TRBJ2-7, with D possibly TRBD1 on 6 matching bases. This CDR3 is 14 amino acids long. V was trimmed by 8 bases and J by 3 bases, leaving 17 bases between them. Germline assignment: CDR1 SGHVS and CDR2 FQNEAQ. CDR3 sequence (DNA): TGTGCCAGCGGGTCATCCGGGACATTCTACGAGCAGTACTTC. Translated: CASGSSGTFYEQYF.

This clonotype was counted only a few times. This chain links TRBV12-2 with TRBJ2-2. TRBV12-2 is noted as a pseudogene. This CDR3 region has 13 residues. CDR3 sequence: CASRLVGPGELFF. For the CDR3, the DNA is TGTGCAAGTCGCTTAGTTGGTCCCGGGGAGCTGTTTTTT.

This clonotype was observed many times. The chain's CDR3 is CSVDGGTQETQYF. CDR3 coding DNA: TGCAGCGTTGACGGCGGGACACAAGAGACCCAGTACTTC. The rearrangement joins TRBV29-1 to TRBJ2-5; D is perhaps TRBD1 or TRBD2 (6 bases each). The ends were cut back, 3 bases at V and 2 bases at J, with 10 bases in the middle. Germline CDR1 SQVTM, CDR2 ANQGSEA. The CDR3 spans 13 residues.

This clonotype was seen many times. This sequence joins TRBV6-1 and TRBJ1-5; D gene unclear. Trimming cost V 8 bases and J 0 bases, with 8 bases left between them. In germline, CDR1 is MNHNS, CDR2 SASEGT. The length of the CDR3 is 13 residues. For the CDR3, the DNA is TGTGCCAGCGGAACCGATAGCAATCAGCCCCAGCATTTT. It is translated as CASGTDSNQPQHF.

The gene calls are TRBV24-1 and TRBJ2-7; D perhaps matches TRBD1 (6 bases). Germline V CDR1 and CDR2: KGHDR, SFDVKD. Between the trimmed V and J ends, which lost 2 bases and 4 bases, there was a span of 8 bases. CDR3 length: 13 amino acids. The CDR3 DNA reads TGTGCCACCAGTGATTCGGACAGATACGAGCAGTACTTC. Its protein is CATSDSDRYEQYF.

This clonotype was seen more than once but under ten times. The rearrangement uses TRBV29-1 and TRBJ1-5; D is uncertain. The V gene lost 5 bases and the J gene lost 2 bases, with 7 bases spanning the gap. Per the germline V gene, CDR1 is SQVTM and CDR2 is ANQGSEA. The length of the CDR3 is 12 residues. In DNA form, the CDR3 reads TGCAGCGTTAGGGAAGGCAATCAGCCCCAGCATTTT. It encodes CSVREGNQPQHF.

This clonotype has ten or more counts. The chain uses TRBV7-2 and TRBJ1-1; tentative D call: TRBD1 (6 bases). Germline V CDR1 and CDR2: SGHTA, FQGNSA. V was cut by 8 bases and J by 0 bases, with 13 bases left in between. The CDR3 loop spans 14 amino acids. CDR3 region: CASLGTIMNTEAFF. DNA for the CDR3: TGTGCCAGCTTGGGGACAATCATGAACACTGAAGCTTTCTTT.

J is TRBJ2-2 and V is TRBV10-3; D possibly matches TRBD1 or TRBD2 (5 bases each). There are 12 residues in the CDR3. Per the germline V gene, CDR1 is ENHRY and CDR2 is SYGVKD. Trimming pared 5 bases from V and 10 bases from J, leaving 11 bases between. The CDR3 nucleotides are TGTGCCATCAGTCACGGGGCGGAGGAGCTGTTTTTT. This codes for CAISHGAEELFF.

The chain uses TRBV27 and TRBJ2-2; 11 nucleotides match TRBD2. The germline gives CDR1 MNHEY, CDR2 SMNVEV (reference sequence). V was pared by 4 bases and J by 6 bases, with 4 bases of the junction left unmatched. The CDR3 totals 15 residues. The CDR3 DNA sequence: TGTGCCAGCAGTTCCCTAGCGGGAGGCCCCGGGGAGCTGTTTTTT. Translating gives CASSSLAGGPGELFF.

This chain links TRBV7-8 with TRBJ2-5, with D possibly called TRBD1 or TRBD2 (5 bases each). CDR3 length: 14 amino acids. Germline V gene data show CDR1 as SGHVS and CDR2 as FQNEAQ. The germline V and J ends were trimmed by 2 bases and 5 bases, with 12 bases remaining between them. The CDR3 sequence: CASSLPGTGETQYF. Here the CDR3 DNA reads TGTGCCAGCAGCTTACCTGGGACCGGGGAGACCCAGTACTTC.